What follows describes a single T cell receptor (beta chain). The data are from a study of cytomegalovirus exposure and HLA in healthy donors. Both 60 Vbeta primers and 13 Jbeta primers went into the PCR. Using immunoSEQ multiplex PCR, the repertoire was profiled, and TCRdb retains in-frame clones only, with some absent. The profile shows over 85,000 clones, 75% to 80% of them singletons. Germline assignment: CDR1 SQVTM and CDR2 ANQGSEA. The CDR3 has 13 amino acids. V shed 5 bases, J shed 1 base, and the junction held 2 bases outside the gene matches. This TCR derives from a male donor in good health and CMV-seropositive. The chain recombines TRBV29-1 with TRBJ1-1, with TRBD1 matching over 9 bases. Sequencing used PBMCs. The DNA for the CDR3 is TGCAGCGTTATGGGACAGGGGAACACTGAAGCTTTCTTT. It is translated as CSVMGQGNTEAFF.